The 24 T cell receptor beta chains below were found in one sample sequenced in a study of graft-versus-host responses after intestinal transplantation listed by TCRdb under 2021. Their recognized antigens are unknown. Receptor libraries were prepared by the immunoSEQ multiplex PCR assay. TCRdb provides this immuneACCESS table in a form limited to in-frame rearrangements. Some clones are lacking; in checked studies, under half of them reflect an unresolved V gene, and why the rest are absent is not known. The sample table shows roughly 73,000 clones, and 87% are seen once. The top ten constitute over 7% of the sample. The time point label, as the study defines it: cells obtained before transplantation from donor or recipient. Sequencing was performed on unstimulated CD8+ T cells sorted from spleen or lymph node cells, taken before transplant. The source is a human donor who was the organ donor for an intestinal transplant.

The chain uses TRBV28 and TRBJ1-5, with 11 positions matching TRBD1. Germline CDR1 MDHEN, CDR2 SYDVKM. Trimming removed 3 bases from V and 5 bases from J; junction bases left unmatched: 3. This CDR3 has 15 residues. The CDR3 coding sequence is TGTGCCAGCAGTTTGTGGACAGGGGGCGATCAGCCCCAGCATTTT. Amino acids: CASSLWTGGDQPQHF.

The V gene is TRBV11-2, the J gene TRBJ2-3, with D hard to call. Germline loops: CDR1 SGHAT, CDR2 FQNNGV. The CDR3 is made up of 19 amino acids. The V and J ends lost 5 bases and 4 bases respectively, with 28 bases between them. The CDR3 here is CASSPAPKPIEFRADTQYF. The CDR3 DNA sequence: TGTGCCAGCAGCCCCGCCCCGAAGCCAATAGAGTTTCGGGCAGATACGCAGTATTTT.

The gene calls are TRBV28 and TRBJ2-1; D perhaps matches TRBD2 (7 bases). CDR1 and CDR2 (germline): MDHEN, SYDVKM. The CDR3 has 14 amino acids. The V end was cut by 5 bases, the J end by 4 bases, with 12 bases between. CDR3 nucleotide sequence: TGTGCCAGCAGTCTAAGGGGGGGATACAATGAGCAGTTCTTC. As protein: CASSLRGGYNEQFF.

The sample holds one count of this clone. The chain carries TRBV30 and TRBJ1-1; unclear D gene. The CDR3 is made up of 12 amino acids. Germline V lookup: CDR1 GTSNPN, CDR2 SVGIG (reference sequence). Between the trimmed V and J ends, which lost 1 base and 1 base, there was a span of 4 bases. The CDR3 region is CAWSESNTEAFF. The CDR3 DNA sequence: TGTGCCTGGAGTGAGTCGAACACTGAAGCTTTCTTT.

The rearrangement joins TRBV7-9 to TRBJ2-7, with a tentative D call TRBD2 (5 bases). Trimming removed 4 bases at V and 3 bases at J, with 22 bases between. CDR1 is SEHNR, CDR2 FQNEAQ, per germline (reference sequence). This CDR3 has 17 amino acids. The CDR3 spells CASSSTGHYTRDYEQYF. The CDR3 DNA is TGTGCCAGCAGCTCGACCGGCCACTACACACGGGACTACGAGCAGTACTTC.

This sequence joins TRBV27 and TRBJ2-7, with 8 bases aligning to TRBD2. The junction had 7 bases not matched to a gene; V was cut back by 11 bases and J by 4 bases. The CDR3 spans 12 residues. Germline CDR1 is MNHEY and CDR2 is SMNVEV (reference sequence). CDR3 sequence: CAAGRGSYEQYF. The CDR3 nucleotides read TGTGCCGCCGGGAGGGGTTCATACGAGCAGTACTTC.

This clone has a handful of counts. The chain carries TRBV28 and TRBJ1-1; D might be TRBD1 (6 bases). The CDR3 spans 15 residues. From germline, CDR1 is MDHEN and CDR2 SYDVKM. V shed 6 bases and J shed 2 bases, with 16 bases lying between them. The CDR3 region is CASSETGGLNTEAFF. The CDR3, as DNA: TGTGCCAGCAGCGAAACGGGGGGGCTTAACACTGAAGCTTTCTTT.

The chain is built from TRBV5-4 and TRBJ1-4, with D perhaps matching TRBD1 (6 bases). The germline V and J ends were trimmed by 4 bases and 9 bases, with 16 bases remaining between them. Germline V gene data show CDR1 as SGHNT and CDR2 as YYREEE (reference sequence). CDR3 length: 14 amino acids. The CDR3 nucleotides are TGTGCCAGCAGCGTGCTCAGGGGTAAAAAAAAACTGTTTTTT. Translated: CASSVLRGKKKLFF.

The chain links TRBV10-3 to TRBJ1-3, with D perhaps matching TRBD1 (6 bases). This CDR3 contains 12 residues. V lost 7 bases, J lost 7 bases, and 11 bases lay in between. Germline V gene sequence: CDR1 ENHRY, CDR2 SYGVKD. The DNA for the CDR3 is TGTGCCATCAACCCCGGGGGCAACACCATATATTTT. It codes for CAINPGGNTIYF.

The chain carries TRBV11-2 and TRBJ2-7, with 11 bases matching TRBD2. The CDR3 covers 16 residues. Germline loops: CDR1 SGHAT, CDR2 FQNNGV. J gave up 3 bases and V 4 bases, and 8 bases lay outside the gene matches. The CDR3 here is CASSSALAGELYEQYF. The CDR3 DNA reads as TGTGCCAGCAGCTCAGCACTAGCGGGGGAGCTCTACGAGCAGTACTTC.

This clone was seen only a few times. J is TRBJ2-7 and V is TRBV9, with 8 bases fitting TRBD1. CDR3 length: 14 amino acids. The trim removed 4 bases at V and 0 bases at J, leaving 3 bases unmatched. Looked up from germline, CDR1 is SGDLS and CDR2 is YYNGEE. CDR3 coding DNA: TGTGCCAGCAGCCCACAGGGGGACTCCTACGAGCAGTACTTC. Amino acids: CASSPQGDSYEQYF.

J is TRBJ2-5 and V is TRBV4-1; no reliable D call. With 3 bases removed from V and 5 bases from J, the gap between germline ends came to 4 bases. Germline CDR1 reads MGHRA; CDR2 reads YSYEKL. The CDR3 is 11 amino acids. CDR3 in amino acids: CASSQLETQYF. CDR3 bases: TGCGCCAGCAGCCAGTTGGAGACCCAGTACTTC.

In this sample, this clone turned up once. The J gene is TRBJ2-7, the V gene TRBV5-1, with 11 bases matching TRBD1. The CDR3 is made up of 15 amino acids. J gave up 3 bases and V 9 bases, and 11 bases lay outside the gene matches. Germline assignment: CDR1 SGHRS and CDR2 YFSETQ. The CDR3 protein is CANTSPGTGGYEQYF. In DNA, the CDR3 is TGCGCCAACACTTCGCCCGGGACAGGGGGCTACGAGCAGTACTTC. The whole variable domain, filled in from reference TRBV5-1 and TRBJ2-7, reads KAGVTQTPRYLIKTRGQQVTLSCSPISGHRSVSWYQQTPGQGLQFLFEYFSETQRNKGNFPGRFSGRQFSNSRSEMNVSTLELGDSALYLCANTSPGTGGYEQYFGPGTRLTVT.

The chain links TRBV2 to TRBJ2-7, with D perhaps TRBD2 (6 bases). Trimming left V 4 bases short and J 2 bases short, with 12 bases between. Germline V lookup: CDR1 SNHLY, CDR2 FYNNEI. This CDR3 spans 14 amino acids. The CDR3 DNA is TGTGCCAGCAGTGCCATGGGGGGTGCCTACGAGCAGTACTTC. It encodes CASSAMGGAYEQYF.

This clone was counted a few times. The chain is built from TRBV6-1 and TRBJ1-1, with a weak D call TRBD1 (6 bases). Trimming removed 1 base from V and 4 bases from J, with 16 bases in between. The germline V gene has CDR1 MNHNS and CDR2 SASEGT. The length of the CDR3 is 16 residues. CDR3 amino acids: CASSEGGHRLGTEAFF. The CDR3 region has the DNA TGTGCCAGCAGTGAAGGGGGACACAGATTGGGCACTGAAGCTTTCTTT.

V usage is TRBV7-2 and J usage is TRBJ2-1, with a possible D match to TRBD1 (5 bases). With 0 bases removed from V and 3 bases from J, the gap between germline ends came to 15 bases. CDR1 is SGHTA and CDR2 is FQGNSA in the germline V gene. The CDR3 contains 17 residues. CDR3 sequence (DNA): TGTGCCAGCAGCTTAGCTCTAACAGGCACATTCTACAATGAGCAGTTCTTC. Residues: CASSLALTGTFYNEQFF. The full variable domain, rest sourced from reference TRBV7-2 and TRBJ2-1, is GAGVSQSPSNKVTEKGKDVELRCDPISGHTALYWYRQSLGQGLEFLIYFQGNSAPDKSGLPSDRFSAERTGGSVSTLTIQRTQQEDSAVYLCASSLALTGTFYNEQFFGPGTRLTVL.

V and J are TRBV7-8 and TRBJ1-2, with D possibly being TRBD1 (5 bases). The length of the CDR3 is 17 residues. The germline V gene encodes CDR1 SGHVS and CDR2 FQNEAQ. V was shortened by 6 bases and J by 8 bases, with 28 bases between the two germline ends. CDR3 nucleotides: TGTGCCAGCAGATATGCCCGGGACGGCCAAATCCCTCCGGGCTACACCTTC. Its translation: CASRYARDGQIPPGYTF.

The rearrangement links TRBV4-2 to TRBJ1-5; unclear D gene. V was trimmed by 0 bases and J by 3 bases, leaving 9 bases between them. The CDR3 sequence is 15 residues long. CDR1 and CDR2 (germline): LGHNA, YNFKEQ. CDR3 residues: CASSQDKTVNQPQHF. The CDR3 bases are TGTGCCAGCAGCCAAGATAAAACGGTCAATCAGCCCCAGCATTTT.

V is TRBV7-2 and J is TRBJ1-1; 10 bases agree with TRBD1. Germline V lookup: CDR1 SGHTA, CDR2 FQGNSA. V trimming: 5 bases; J trimming: 7 bases; junction bases outside the gene matches: 10. This CDR3 has 15 residues. For the CDR3, the DNA is TGTGCCAGCAGCCTACCGGGACAGGGGTGGATTGAAGCTTTCTTT. This translates into CASSLPGQGWIEAFF.

The chain joins TRBV7-8 to TRBJ1-2; D might be TRBD1 (6 bases). Germline-derived CDR1 and CDR2 are SGHVS and FQNEAQ. The ends were cut back, 1 base at V and 3 bases at J, with 12 bases in the middle. The CDR3 totals 15 residues. The CDR3 DNA reads as TGTGCCAGCAGCTTAGTTTTAGGGGGGGACTATGGCTACACCTTC. It yields the protein CASSLVLGGDYGYTF.

The chain recombines TRBV20-1 with TRBJ1-3; 9 bases agree with TRBD1. CDR3 length equals 11 residues. J gave up 8 bases and V 5 bases, and 1 base lay outside the gene matches. The V gene's germline CDR1 is DFQATT and CDR2 SNEGSKA (reference sequence). The DNA of the CDR3 is TGCAGTGCTCGACAGGGGGACACCATATATTTT. Protein sequence: CSARQGDTIYF.

V and J are TRBV5-4 and TRBJ2-7; no reliable D call. CDR3 length equals 12 residues. Trimming took 2 bases from V and 5 from J, leaving 8 bases between them. Germline assignment: CDR1 SGHNT and CDR2 YYREEE (reference sequence). CDR3 sequence: CASSLIGNEQYF. CDR3 nucleotides: TGTGCCAGCAGCTTAATCGGCAACGAGCAGTACTTC.

The chain has TRBV4-1 and TRBJ2-7, with a weak D call TRBD2 (6 bases). The CDR3 has 15 residues. CDR1 and CDR2 (germline): MGHRA, YSYEKL. V lost 2 bases and J lost 3, with 14 bases in between. The CDR3: CASSQSPGTYYEQYF. CDR3 nucleotide sequence: TGCGCCAGCAGCCAAAGCCCGGGGACTTACTACGAGCAGTACTTC.

The rearrangement links TRBV6-5 to TRBJ1-5, with 10 bases lining up with TRBD1. The trim removed 0 bases at V and 2 bases at J, leaving 1 base unmatched. CDR1 MNHEY and CDR2 SVGAGI come from the germline V gene. The CDR3 has 16 residues. In DNA form, the CDR3 reads TGTGCCAGCAGTTACTCGGGGACAGGGGGCAATCAGCCCCAGCATTTT. It encodes CASSYSGTGGNQPQHF.